A single sample gave rise to the 8 T cell receptor beta chains below, sequenced in a study of breast tumors, draining lymph nodes, adjacent tissues. The lymph nodes were axillary draining lymph nodes from breast cancer patients. TCRdb re-analysed the multiplex PCR reads in MiXCR, keeping a single row per CDR3 protein. The table shows roughly 120,000 distinct CDR3 sequences, with around 20% occurring only once. Sequencing was done on a sample of axillary lymph node tissue. These receptors were obtained from a female donor with breast cancer. Some clones in this sample may be carry-over from other donors' samples.

This rearrangement joins TRBV11-2 to TRBJ2-4; D remains ambiguous. Trimming left V 1 base short and J 5 bases short, with 3 bases between. The germline gives CDR1 SGHAT, CDR2 FQNNGV. This CDR3 has 12 residues. This CDR3 reads CASSLGQNIQYF. CDR3 bases: TGTGCCAGCAGCTTAGGACAAAACATTCAGTACTTC.

At least ten counts were recorded for this clonotype. The chain combines TRBV2 with TRBJ2-3; D is perhaps TRBD2 (6 bases). Germline V gene data show CDR1 as SNHLY and CDR2 as FYNNEI. The CDR3 is made up of 15 amino acids. The V end lost 8 bases, the J end lost 0 bases, and 15 bases lay between the germline ends. The DNA for the CDR3 is TGTGCCAGCGAAGAGGGCGGGATTAGCACAGATACGCAGTATTTT. It codes for CASEEGGISTDTQYF.

A note on this clonotype: This is likely a read error, given that the CDR3 carries no conserved phenylalanine or tryptophan at its end. CDR3 residues: CASRGWNSPLHS. The CDR3 DNA reads as TGTGCCAGCAGGGGTTGGAATTCACCGCTCCACTCT. This chain links TRBV6-1 with TRBJ1-6; D not resolved. The CDR3 covers 12 residues. Germline V gene lookup returns CDR1 MNHNS and CDR2 SASEGT.

This clonotype was picked up a small number of times. V is TRBV18 and J is TRBJ2-1; 9 nucleotides agree with TRBD1. CDR1 is KGHSH, CDR2 LQKENI, per germline. The CDR3 loop spans 17 amino acids. V gave up 4 bases and J gave up 0 bases; unmatched junction bases: 7. For the CDR3, the DNA is TGTGCCAGCTCACGGACAGGGGCCGTCAGCTCCTACAATGAGCAGTTCTTC. This translates into CASSRTGAVSSYNEQFF.

A remark on this clonotype: This may stem from a read error, because a much larger clone lies one nucleotide away. The chain carries TRBV5-1 and TRBJ2-5; D remains ambiguous. CDR3 length: 14 amino acids. Between the trimmed V and J ends, which lost 4 bases and 0 bases, there was a span of 10 bases. CDR1 and CDR2 (germline): SGHRS, YFSETQ. The CDR3 sequence is CASSPVQNQETQYF. CDR3 DNA: TGCGCCAGCAGCCCGGTACAGAACCAAGAGACCCAGTACTTC.

The chain carries TRBV27 and TRBJ1-4; a weak D match, TRBD1 (5 bases). The ends were cut back, 6 bases at V and 5 bases at J, with 16 bases in the middle. Germline V lookup: CDR1 MNHEY, CDR2 SMNVEV (reference sequence). The CDR3 totals 15 residues. The CDR3 loop reads CASSPGPGLNEKLFF. CDR3 DNA: TGTGCCAGCAGCCCGGGGCCGGGACTGAATGAAAAACTGTTTTTT.

This clonotype occurred many times. The V gene is TRBV12-3 or TRBV12-4, the J gene TRBJ2-5; tentative D call: TRBD2 (6 bases). The germline V and J ends were trimmed by 2 bases and 6 bases, with 19 bases remaining between them. This CDR3 has 16 amino acids. CDR3 residues: CASSLISGQPGKTQYF. Here the CDR3 DNA reads TGTGCCAGCAGTTTAATTAGCGGCCAGCCGGGAAAGACCCAGTACTTC.

This chain connects TRBV19 to TRBJ2-4; D gene unclear. Germline-derived CDR1 and CDR2 are LNHDA and SQIVND (reference sequence). The CDR3 is 15 amino acids. V dropped 6 bases and J dropped 0 bases, with 12 bases sitting between them. The CDR3 reads CASRVVQLAKNIQYF. CDR3 coding DNA: TGTGCCAGTAGGGTGGTCCAATTAGCCAAAAACATTCAGTACTTC.